This T cell receptor beta chain was sequenced during a study of OX40 agonist ivuxolimab in advanced cancers. Here immunoSEQ multiplex PCR was the method, and the copy in TCRdb shows in-frame clones only, minus some. This sample has 72,000 or so clones; under 90% occur once, and the top ten carry over 0.4%. The CDR3 has 15 residues. V was clipped by 5 bases and J by 1 base; unmatched bases: 7. CDR1 is KGHSH, CDR2 LQKENI, per germline. This TCR came from an adult with an advanced solid tumor such as melanoma, head and neck, liver or kidney cancer. This sequence joins TRBV18 and TRBJ1-1, with TRBD1 matching 7 bases. This specimen consisted of CD4+ or CD8+ T cells sorted from blood, obtained in a trial of the OX40 agonist ivuxolimab. The CDR3 is CASSEVTGRNTEAFF. In DNA, the CDR3 is TGTGCCAGCTCAGAAGTGACAGGGAGGAACACTGAAGCTTTCTTT. The full variable domain, in which reference TRBV18 and TRBJ1-1 provide the parts outside the CDR3, is NAGVMQNPRHLVRRRGQEARLRCSPMKGHSHVYWYRQLPEEGLKFMVYLQKENIIDESGMPKERFSAEFPKEGPSILRIQQVVRGDSAAYFCASSEVTGRNTEAFFGQGTRLTVV.